These T cell receptor beta chains were read from a single sample in a study of regulatory T cells in long-lasting Graves disease. TCRdb independently ran MiXCR on the multiplex PCR reads; one entry per CDR3 protein. The repertoire holds about 500,000 distinct CDR3 sequences, with about 12% as singletons. These data were likewise used in another study, on T cells in Graves' hyperthyroidism and ophthalmopathy.

Sample: peripheral blood mononuclear cells (PBMCs), taken at new diagnosis, from a patient treated with antithyroid drugs. These receptors came from a woman under 40 with Graves disease. The CDR3 runs from the conserved cysteine through the conserved F or W. The order of the fields is clone size, V gene, J gene, D gene, CDR3 DNA, CDR3 protein. A D gene is named only where the DNA matches it firmly. Only part of the rows carry a size: once, few, many, or a class if the clone is expanded.

>many|TRBV19|TRBJ1-4|TRBD1
TGTGCCAGTAGTACAGGACAGGTCAATGAAAAACTGTTTTTT
CASSTGQVNEKLFF
>-|TRBV4-3|TRBJ2-3|TRBD2
TGCGCCAGCAGCCAAGAAGTAGCGGGAGGGCCTTGGGGGGATACGCAGTATTTT
CASSQEVAGGPWGDTQYF
>many|TRBV6-1|TRBJ2-2|TRBD2
TGTGCCAGCAGCCCCCGACTAGCGGGAGGATTGTCCGGGGAGCTGTTTTTT
CASSPRLAGGLSGELFF
>few|TRBV24-1|TRBJ2-3|TRBD2
TGTGCCACCAGTGATTTGCGCCGAGGACTAGCGGCTACAGATACGCAGTATTTT
CATSDLRRGLAATDTQYF
>-|TRBV7-9|TRBJ1-5|TRBD1
TGTGCCAGCAGCCTTGGCTCACAGGGGGCTATGGTCAATCAGCCCCAGCATTTT
CASSLGSQGAMVNQPQHF
>few|TRBV29-1|TRBJ2-1|TRBD2
TGCAGCGGGACACATAGCGGGAGCTTAAATGAGCAGTTCTTC
CSGTHSGSLNEQFF
>-|TRBV4-2|TRBJ1-2|-
TGTGCCAGCAGCCAAGATAGCGCAGCAGACTATGGCTACACCTTC
CASSQDSAADYGYTF
>many|TRBV11-2|TRBJ2-7|TRBD2
TGTGCCAGCAGCGGACCGGGACTATCCTACGAGCAGTACTTC
CASSGPGLSYEQYF
>few|TRBV13|TRBJ2-3|TRBD2
TGTGCCAGCAGCTCGGGACTAGCCACAGATACGCAGTATTTT
CASSSGLATDTQYF
>many|TRBV11-3|TRBJ2-1|TRBD2
TGTGCCAGCAGCTTAGGACTAGCGGGAGGTTTCGGTGAGCAGTTCTTC
CASSLGLAGGFGEQFF
>many|TRBV30|TRBJ1-4|TRBD1
TGTGCCTGGAGCCTCACAGGGGGCGTGAATGAAAAACTGTTTTTT
CAWSLTGGVNEKLFF